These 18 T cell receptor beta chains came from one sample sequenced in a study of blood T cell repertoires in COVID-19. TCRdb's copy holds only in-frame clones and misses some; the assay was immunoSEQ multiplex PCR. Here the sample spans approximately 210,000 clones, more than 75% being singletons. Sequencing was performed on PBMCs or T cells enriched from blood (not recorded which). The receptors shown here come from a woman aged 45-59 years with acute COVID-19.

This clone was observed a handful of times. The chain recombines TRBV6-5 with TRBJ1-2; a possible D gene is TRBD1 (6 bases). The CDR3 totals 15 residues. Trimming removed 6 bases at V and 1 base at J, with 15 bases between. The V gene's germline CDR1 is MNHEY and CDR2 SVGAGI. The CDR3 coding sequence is TGTGCCAGCAGCCTACAGGGTGGCCTTAACTATGGCTACACCTTC. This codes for CASSLQGGLNYGYTF.

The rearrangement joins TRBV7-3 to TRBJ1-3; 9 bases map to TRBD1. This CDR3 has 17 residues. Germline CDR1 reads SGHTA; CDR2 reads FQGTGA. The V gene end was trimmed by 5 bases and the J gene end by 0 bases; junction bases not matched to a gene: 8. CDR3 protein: CASSLYGQGSSGNTIYF. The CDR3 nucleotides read TGTGCCAGCAGCCTCTACGGACAGGGGAGCTCTGGAAACACCATATATTTT. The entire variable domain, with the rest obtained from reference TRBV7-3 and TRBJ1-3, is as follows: GAGVSQTPSNKVTEKGKYVELRCDPISGHTALYWYRQSLGQGPEFLIYFQGTGAADDSGLPNDRFFAVRPEGSVSTLKIQRTERGDSAVYLCASSLYGQGSSGNTIYFGEGSWLTVV.

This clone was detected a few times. CDR3 nucleotides: TGTGCCAGCGGGGGACAGCTTAACTATGGCTACACCTTC. Translating it yields CASGGQLNYGYTF. This chain uses TRBV7-2 with TRBJ1-2; 7 bases agree with TRBD1. Germline V lookup: CDR1 SGHTA, CDR2 FQGNSA. There are 13 residues in the CDR3. V lost 8 bases, J lost 1 base, and 4 bases stayed unmatched.

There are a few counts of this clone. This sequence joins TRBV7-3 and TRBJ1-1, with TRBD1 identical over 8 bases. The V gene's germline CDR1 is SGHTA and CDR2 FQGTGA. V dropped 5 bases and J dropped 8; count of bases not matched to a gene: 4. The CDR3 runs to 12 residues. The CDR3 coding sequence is TGTGCCAGCAGCAAAGCAGGGGGCGAAGCTTTCTTT. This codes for CASSKAGGEAFF.

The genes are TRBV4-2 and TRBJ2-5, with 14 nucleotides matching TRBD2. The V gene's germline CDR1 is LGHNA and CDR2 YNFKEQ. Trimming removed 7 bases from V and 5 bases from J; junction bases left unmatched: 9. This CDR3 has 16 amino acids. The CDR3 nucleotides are TGTGCCAGCAACCCGACTAGCGGGGGGGTAGGGGAGACCCAGTACTTC. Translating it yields CASNPTSGGVGETQYF.

CDR3 nucleotides: TGTGCCAGCAGTGAAGGGGGACTTACCCATCAGCCCCAGCATTTT. Translating gives CASSEGGLTHQPQHF. The rearrangement joins TRBV6-1 to TRBJ1-5; D perhaps matches TRBD1 (5 bases). Looked up from germline, CDR1 is MNHNS and CDR2 is SASEGT. Trimming stripped 1 base from V and 5 bases from J, with 12 bases between. This CDR3 region has 15 residues.

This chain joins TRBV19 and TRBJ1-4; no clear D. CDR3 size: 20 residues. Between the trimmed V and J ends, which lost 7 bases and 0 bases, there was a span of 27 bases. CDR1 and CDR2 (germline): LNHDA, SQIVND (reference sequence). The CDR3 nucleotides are TGTGCCAGTAACAGAATGGCGGGCAGTACAAAAATTGCAACTAATGAAAAACTGTTTTTT. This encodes CASNRMAGSTKIATNEKLFF. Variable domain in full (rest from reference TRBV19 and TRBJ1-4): DGGITQSPKYLFRKEGQNVTLSCEQNLNHDAMYWYRQDPGQGLRLIYYSQIVNDFQKGDIAEGYSVSREKKESFPLTVTSAQKNPTAFYLCASNRMAGSTKIATNEKLFFGSGTQLSVL.

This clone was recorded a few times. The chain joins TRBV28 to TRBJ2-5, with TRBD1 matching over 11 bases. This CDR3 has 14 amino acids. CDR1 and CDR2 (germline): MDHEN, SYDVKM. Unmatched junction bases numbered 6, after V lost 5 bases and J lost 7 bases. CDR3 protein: CASSPGQGDRTQYF. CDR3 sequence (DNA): TGTGCCAGCAGTCCGGGACAGGGGGATAGGACCCAGTACTTC.

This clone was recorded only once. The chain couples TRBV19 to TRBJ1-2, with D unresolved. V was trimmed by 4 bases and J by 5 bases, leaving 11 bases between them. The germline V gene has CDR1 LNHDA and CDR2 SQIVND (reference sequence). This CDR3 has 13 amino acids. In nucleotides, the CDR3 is TGTGCCAGTAGTACCCCCGGCAGGTATGGCTACACCTTC. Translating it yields CASSTPGRYGYTF.

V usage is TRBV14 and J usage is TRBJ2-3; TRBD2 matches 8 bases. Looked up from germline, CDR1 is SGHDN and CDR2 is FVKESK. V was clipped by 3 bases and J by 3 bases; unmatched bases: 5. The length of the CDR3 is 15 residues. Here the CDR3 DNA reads TGTGCCAGCAGCCAGGCCAGCGGGGGTACAGATACGCAGTATTTT. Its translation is CASSQASGGTDTQYF.

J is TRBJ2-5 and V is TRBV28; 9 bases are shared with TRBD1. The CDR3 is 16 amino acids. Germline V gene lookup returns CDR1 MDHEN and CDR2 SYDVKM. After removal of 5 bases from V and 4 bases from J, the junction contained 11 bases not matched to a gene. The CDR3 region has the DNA TGTGCCAGCAGTCGAGACAGGGGGGTCCGAGGAGAGACCCAGTACTTC. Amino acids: CASSRDRGVRGETQYF. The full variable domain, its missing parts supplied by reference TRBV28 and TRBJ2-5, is DVKVTQSSRYLVKRTGEKVFLECVQDMDHENMFWYRQDPGLGLRLIYFSYDVKMKEKGDIPEGYSVSREKKERFSLILESASTNQTSMYLCASSRDRGVRGETQYFGPGTRLLVL.

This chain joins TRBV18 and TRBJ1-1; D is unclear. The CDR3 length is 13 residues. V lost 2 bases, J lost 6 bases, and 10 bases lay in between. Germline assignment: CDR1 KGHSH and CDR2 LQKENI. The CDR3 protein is CASSPSTPPEAFF. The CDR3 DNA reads TGTGCCAGCTCACCATCTACCCCCCCTGAAGCTTTCTTT.

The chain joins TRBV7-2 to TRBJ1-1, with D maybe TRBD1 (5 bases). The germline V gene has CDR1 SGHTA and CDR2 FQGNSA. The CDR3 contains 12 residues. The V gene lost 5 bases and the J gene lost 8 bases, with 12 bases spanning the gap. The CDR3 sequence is CASSPQGFEAFF. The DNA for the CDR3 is TGTGCCAGCAGCCCCCAGGGATTCGAAGCTTTCTTT. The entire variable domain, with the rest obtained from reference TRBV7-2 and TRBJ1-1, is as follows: GAGVSQSPSNKVTEKGKDVELRCDPISGHTALYWYRQSLGQGLEFLIYFQGNSAPDKSGLPSDRFSAERTGGSVSTLTIQRTQQEDSAVYLCASSPQGFEAFFGQGTRLTVV.

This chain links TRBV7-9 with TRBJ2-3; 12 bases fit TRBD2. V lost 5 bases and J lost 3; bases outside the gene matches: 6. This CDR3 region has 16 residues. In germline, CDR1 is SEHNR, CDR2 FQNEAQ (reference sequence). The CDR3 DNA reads TGTGCCAGCAGCACCCCTAGCGGGGGGGTAACAGATACGCAGTATTTT. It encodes CASSTPSGGVTDTQYF.

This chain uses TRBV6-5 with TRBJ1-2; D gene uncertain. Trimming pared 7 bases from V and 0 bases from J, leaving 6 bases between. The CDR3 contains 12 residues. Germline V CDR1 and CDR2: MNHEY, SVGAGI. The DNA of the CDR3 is TGTGCCAGCAAGGAGGCTAACTATGGCTACACCTTC. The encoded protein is CASKEANYGYTF.

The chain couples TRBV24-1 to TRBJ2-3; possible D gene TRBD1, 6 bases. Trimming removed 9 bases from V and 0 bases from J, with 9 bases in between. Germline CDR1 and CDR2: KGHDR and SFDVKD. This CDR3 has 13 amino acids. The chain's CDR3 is CATLRGSTDTQYF. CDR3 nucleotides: TGTGCCACCCTTAGGGGGAGCACAGATACGCAGTATTTT.

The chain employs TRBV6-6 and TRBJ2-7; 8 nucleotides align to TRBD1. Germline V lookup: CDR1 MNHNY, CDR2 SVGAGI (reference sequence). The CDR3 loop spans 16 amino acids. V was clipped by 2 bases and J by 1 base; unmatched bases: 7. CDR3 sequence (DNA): TGTGCCAGCAGTTACGCCGGGCAGGGGGCATCCTACGAGCAGTACGTC. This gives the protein CASSYAGQGASYEQYV.

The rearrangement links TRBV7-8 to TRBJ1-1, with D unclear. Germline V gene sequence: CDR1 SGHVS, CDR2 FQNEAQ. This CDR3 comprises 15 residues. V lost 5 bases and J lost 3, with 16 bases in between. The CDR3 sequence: CASSEWEARDTEAFF. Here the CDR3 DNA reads TGTGCCAGCAGCGAATGGGAGGCAAGGGACACTGAAGCTTTCTTT.